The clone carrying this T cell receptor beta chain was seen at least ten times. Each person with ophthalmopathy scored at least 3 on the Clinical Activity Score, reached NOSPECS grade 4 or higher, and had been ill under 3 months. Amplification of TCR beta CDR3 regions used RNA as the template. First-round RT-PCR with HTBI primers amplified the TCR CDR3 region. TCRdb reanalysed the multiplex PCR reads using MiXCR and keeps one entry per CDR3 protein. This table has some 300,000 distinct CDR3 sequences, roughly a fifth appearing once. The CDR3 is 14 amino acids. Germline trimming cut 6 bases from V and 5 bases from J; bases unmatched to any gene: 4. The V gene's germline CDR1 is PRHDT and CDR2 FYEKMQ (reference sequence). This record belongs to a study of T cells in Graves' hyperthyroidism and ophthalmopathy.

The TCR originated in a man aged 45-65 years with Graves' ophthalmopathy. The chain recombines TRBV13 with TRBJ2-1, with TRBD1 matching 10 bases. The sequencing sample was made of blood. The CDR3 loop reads CASSRDRGNNEQFF. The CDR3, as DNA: TGTGCCAGCAGTCGGGACAGGGGAAACAATGAGCAGTTCTTC.